The T cell receptor (beta chain) described here comes from a study of PD-L1 blockade in urothelial cancer. Findings of the study overall: Tumor-associated blood clones were expanded more by durable-benefit patients at 3 weeks. Better survival was predicted by below-median pretreatment blood TCR clonality.

Comment on this clone: Antigen: not known.

Germline assignment: CDR1 PRHDT and CDR2 FYEKMQ (reference sequence). With V trimmed by 8 bases and J by 10 bases, 8 bases remained unmatched. The CDR3 runs 13 residues. The study enrolled patients with locally advanced or metastatic urothelial carcinoma. Every PCR received spiked-in synthetic TCR analog templates. Assay: immunoSEQ multiplex PCR; the TCRdb copy retains only in-frame clones and omits some. The table has tens of thousands of clones, roughly nine tenths seen once. V and J are TRBV13 and TRBJ2-1; TRBD2 aligns across 10 bases. Sequencing was performed on PBMCs, taken around atezolizumab (anti-PD-L1) treatment. The TCR was taken from a man aged 55 to 70 with urothelial cancer. The CDR3 region has the DNA TGTGCCAGCGTACTAGCGGGGTCGCAAGAGCAGTTCTTC. It translates to CASVLAGSQEQFF.